The 19 T cell receptor beta chains listed next were all sequenced from one sample in a study of T cells after yellow fever vaccination. From the 5' RACE reads, TCRdb called clonotypes with MiXCR, one entry per CDR3 protein. The sample lists roughly 68,000 distinct CDR3 sequences, less than 8.5% occurring once. Material: CD8+ T cells sorted from PBMCs, obtained around 45 days after the first yellow fever vaccination. The receptor set was obtained from a man between 18 and 35 years old who received the YFV17D yellow fever vaccine.

This clonotype showed up many times. The genes are TRBV6-5 and TRBJ2-3, with 9 nucleotides matching TRBD2. V dropped 0 bases and J dropped 4; count of bases not matched to a gene: 2. CDR3 length: 15 amino acids. CDR1 and CDR2 from the germline V gene are MNHEY and SVGAGI. The CDR3 reads CASSYSRGGPDTQYF. The CDR3 DNA is TGTGCCAGCAGTTACTCGCGGGGGGGCCCAGATACGCAGTATTTT.

This clonotype has a count of ten or more. The chain links TRBV4-3 to TRBJ2-1; D not resolved. V was cut by 0 bases and J by 0 bases, with 15 bases left in between. CDR3 length equals 18 residues. Per the germline V gene, CDR1 is LGHNA and CDR2 is YSLEER. The DNA for the CDR3 is TGCGCCAGCAGCCAAGAAGCAGACGCCTGGAGCTCCTACAATGAGCAGTTCTTC. Protein sequence: CASSQEADAWSSYNEQFF.

This clonotype was detected a few times. The CDR3 is CASSQEILAGAYEQYF. The CDR3 DNA sequence: TGCGCCAGCAGCCAAGAAATACTAGCGGGAGCTTACGAGCAGTACTTC. The rearrangement links TRBV4-3 to TRBJ2-7; TRBD2 agrees at 11 bases. Germline values: CDR1 LGHNA, CDR2 YSLEER. J was trimmed by 4 bases and V by 0 bases; bases with no gene match: 5. The CDR3 length is 16 residues.

Many counts were recorded for this clonotype. The chain uses TRBV6-2 or TRBV6-3 and TRBJ2-3; D possibly corresponds to TRBD2 (7 bases). The length of the CDR3 is 16 residues. The V end lost 1 base, the J end lost 4 bases, and 15 bases lay between the germline ends. CDR1 and CDR2 (germline): MNHEY, SVGEGT. The CDR3 reads CASSYWSGEGADTQYF. The DNA of the CDR3 is TGTGCCAGCAGTTACTGGAGCGGGGAGGGGGCAGATACGCAGTATTTT.

The sample holds a few counts of this clonotype. V usage is TRBV3-1 and J usage is TRBJ1-2; D remains ambiguous. Germline CDR1 LGHDT, CDR2 YNNKEL (reference sequence). The CDR3 contains 14 residues. The germline V and J ends were trimmed by 0 bases and 4 bases, with 9 bases remaining between them. The CDR3 DNA reads as TGTGCCAGCAGCCAAGATCCAATCCTCTATGGCTACACCTTC. Protein product: CASSQDPILYGYTF.

This clonotype showed up many times. The V and J genes are TRBV19 and TRBJ2-5; TRBD1 is a possible D gene (5 bases). Germline V gene sequence: CDR1 LNHDA, CDR2 SQIVND (reference sequence). Trimming cost V 4 bases and J 1 base, with 16 bases left between them. The CDR3 runs 16 residues. The CDR3 sequence: CASSNSRREPQETQYF. The CDR3 DNA reads as TGTGCCAGTAGTAACAGCCGCAGGGAACCCCAAGAGACCCAGTACTTC. Drawing the rest from reference TRBV19 and TRBJ2-5, the complete variable domain is DGGITQSPKYLFRKEGQNVTLSCEQNLNHDAMYWYRQDPGQGLRLIYYSQIVNDFQKGDIAEGYSVSREKKESFPLTVTSAQKNPTAFYLCASSNSRREPQETQYFGPGTRLLVL.

This clonotype was detected a few times. The chain is built from TRBV2 and TRBJ2-7; no clear D. V gave up 7 bases and J gave up 3 bases, with 10 bases separating them. Germline-derived CDR1 and CDR2 are SNHLY and FYNNEI. The CDR3 is made up of 12 amino acids. The DNA for the CDR3 is TGTGCCAGCACTGGTCGAGTCTACGAGCAGTACTTC. Translating it yields CASTGRVYEQYF.

V and J are TRBV19 and TRBJ2-7, with D possibly matching TRBD2 (5 bases). The CDR3 contains 14 residues. Germline assignment: CDR1 LNHDA and CDR2 SQIVND (reference sequence). Trimming cost V 5 bases and J 4 bases, with 15 bases left between them. The CDR3, as DNA: TGTGCCAGTAGTGCCGGACTTAGACCTTACGAGCAGTACTTC. It encodes CASSAGLRPYEQYF. Variable domain in full (rest from reference TRBV19 and TRBJ2-7): DGGITQSPKYLFRKEGQNVTLSCEQNLNHDAMYWYRQDPGQGLRLIYYSQIVNDFQKGDIAEGYSVSREKKESFPLTVTSAQKNPTAFYLCASSAGLRPYEQYFGPGTRLTVT.

The chain combines TRBV4-2 with TRBJ2-1; the D is unclear. V lost 8 bases to trimming and J lost 5 bases, with 16 bases between them. Germline values: CDR1 LGHNA, CDR2 YNFKEQ. The CDR3 has 14 amino acids. The CDR3 region is CASGPGLQHNEQFF. CDR3 DNA: TGTGCCAGCGGCCCCGGGCTACAGCACAATGAGCAGTTCTTC.

This clonotype has just a few counts. The chain carries TRBV5-6 and TRBJ2-1; D may be TRBD1 (5 bases). V gave up 0 bases and J gave up 2 bases, with 15 bases separating them. This CDR3 is 17 amino acids long. Germline loops: CDR1 SGHDT, CDR2 YYEEEE. In DNA form, the CDR3 reads TGTGCCAGCAGCTTGGCCGAAGGGGTGCCCCCCTACAATGAGCAGTTCTTC. Translating gives CASSLAEGVPPYNEQFF.

This clonotype was detected many times. The V call is TRBV9, the J call TRBJ1-2; a weak D match, TRBD1 (5 bases). V lost 4 bases and J 0 bases, leaving 16 bases between the germline ends. The V gene's germline CDR1 is SGDLS and CDR2 YYNGEE. This CDR3 spans 16 amino acids. CDR3 DNA sequence: TGTGCCAGCAGCATGGGGGAGGGCCGGACTAACTATGGCTACACCTTC. It is translated as CASSMGEGRTNYGYTF.

This clonotype has at least ten counts. The chain employs TRBV7-2 and TRBJ2-3, with a weak D call TRBD1 (6 bases). This CDR3 has 17 amino acids. V dropped 2 bases and J dropped 4 bases, with 19 bases sitting between them. The germline V gene encodes CDR1 SGHTA and CDR2 FQGNSA. The CDR3 region has the DNA TGTGCCAGCAGCTTACAGGGCCACAGGGTGTTGCCAGATACGCAGTATTTT. It yields the protein CASSLQGHRVLPDTQYF.

A few counts support this clonotype. The V gene is TRBV12-3 or TRBV12-4, the J gene TRBJ1-4; TRBD1 matches at 8 bases. The CDR3 has 16 residues. After removal of 4 bases from V and 0 bases from J, the junction contained 4 bases not matched to a gene. CDR3 DNA sequence: TGTGCCAGCAGTTGGGGACAGGCCCCAACTAATGAAAAACTGTTTTTT. Translating gives CASSWGQAPTNEKLFF.

This clonotype was detected only a few times. The genes are TRBV12-3 or TRBV12-4 and TRBJ1-5; D might be TRBD1 (6 bases). The V gene lost 5 bases and the J gene lost 2 bases, with 13 bases spanning the gap. The CDR3 is 15 amino acids. The CDR3 sequence is CASSPQGYGNQPQHF. For the CDR3, the DNA is TGTGCCAGCAGTCCACAGGGTTACGGCAATCAGCCCCAGCATTTT.

The chain couples TRBV6-1 to TRBJ1-6; D is possibly TRBD1 (6 bases). Trimming cost V 10 bases and J 5 bases, with 12 bases left between them. This CDR3 has 13 residues. Germline V gene sequence: CDR1 MNHNS, CDR2 SASEGT. The CDR3 loop reads CATQQGHNSPLHF. In DNA form, the CDR3 reads TGTGCCACCCAACAGGGTCATAATTCACCCCTCCACTTT.

This chain uses TRBV10-3 with TRBJ1-2; D not resolved. V gave up 2 bases and J gave up 5 bases, with 9 bases separating them. The CDR3 runs to 13 residues. CDR1 and CDR2 from the germline V gene are ENHRY and SYGVKD. The CDR3 loop reads CAISERHRYGYTF. CDR3 DNA: TGTGCCATCAGTGAGCGGCACAGATATGGCTACACCTTC.

The CDR3: CAVVEGSHQETQYF. The CDR3, as DNA: TGTGCTGTTGTGGAAGGGAGCCACCAAGAGACCCAGTACTTC. This chain connects TRBV7-9 to TRBJ2-5; TRBD2 might be the D (5 bases). Germline lookup yields CDR1 SEHNR and CDR2 FQNEAQ (reference sequence). The CDR3 loop spans 14 amino acids.

This clonotype was counted many times. This rearrangement joins TRBV28 to TRBJ2-1; D is perhaps TRBD1 (5 bases). Trimming pared 5 bases from V and 2 bases from J, leaving 13 bases between. CDR3 length equals 15 residues. CDR1 and CDR2 (germline): MDHEN, SYDVKM. The CDR3 DNA sequence: TGTGCCAGCAGTCTACTTCCGACAGCCTACAATGAGCAGTTCTTC. Amino acid sequence: CASSLLPTAYNEQFF. Variable domain in full (rest from reference TRBV28 and TRBJ2-1): DVKVTQSSRYLVKRTGEKVFLECVQDMDHENMFWYRQDPGLGLRLIYFSYDVKMKEKGDIPEGYSVSREKKERFSLILESASTNQTSMYLCASSLLPTAYNEQFFGPGTRLTVL.

This clonotype came up a few times. The rearrangement links TRBV7-2 to TRBJ1-4; the D gene is possibly TRBD1 (6 bases). Looked up from germline, CDR1 is SGHTA and CDR2 is FQGNSA. This CDR3 spans 14 amino acids. Between the trimmed V and J ends, which lost 4 bases and 5 bases, there was a span of 11 bases. The CDR3 here is CASSSLGQNEKLFF. The DNA for the CDR3 is TGTGCCAGCAGCTCTCTCGGACAGAATGAAAAACTGTTTTTT. Full variable domain (outside the CDR3, taken from reference TRBV7-2 and TRBJ1-4): GAGVSQSPSNKVTEKGKDVELRCDPISGHTALYWYRQSLGQGLEFLIYFQGNSAPDKSGLPSDRFSAERTGGSVSTLTIQRTQQEDSAVYLCASSSLGQNEKLFFGSGTQLSVL.